Shown below are 32 T cell receptor beta chains from a single sample sequenced in a study of human T cells and chemical hapten exposure. Time point in this sample: patch test 3, about 24 weeks after DPC sensitization. Treatment denoted: therapeutic diphenylcyclopropenone sensitization with weekly scalp DPC. TCRdb re-called the RACE reads with MiXCR, one entry per CDR3 protein. The table has some 52,000 distinct CDR3 sequences, 9.9% seen once; the top ten hold 15% to 20%. The sample in question was whole blood, obtained in connection with sensitization to the hapten diphenylcyclopropenone (DPC). These receptor sequences come from a woman between 40 and 55 years old with alopecia areata. Some clones in this sample may be carry-over from other donors' samples.

This rearrangement joins TRBV20-1 to TRBJ1-4, with 8 bases aligning to TRBD1. With 4 bases clipped from V and 8 bases from J, the junction kept 6 bases outside the gene matches. Germline V gene data show CDR1 as DFQATT and CDR2 as SNEGSKA (reference sequence). This CDR3 is 13 amino acids long. The CDR3 DNA reads as TGCAGTGCTATTGGACAGGGCCGAGAAAAACTGTTTTTT. Translated: CSAIGQGREKLFF.

V is TRBV29-1 and J is TRBJ2-7, with 8 bases aligning to TRBD1. The germline V gene has CDR1 SQVTM and CDR2 ANQGSEA. The ends lost 8 bases at V and 4 bases at J; junction bases unmatched: 4. The CDR3 runs to 11 residues. This chain's CDR3 is CSTRQGYEQYF. The CDR3 coding sequence is TGCAGCACCCGACAGGGGTACGAGCAGTACTTC.

V usage is TRBV20-1 and J usage is TRBJ1-1; 8 nucleotides agree with TRBD1. CDR3 size: 13 residues. V trimming: 5 bases; J trimming: 6 bases; junction bases outside the gene matches: 8. Germline V CDR1 and CDR2: DFQATT, SNEGSKA (reference sequence). The CDR3 is CSAQTGAAAEAFF. CDR3 in DNA: TGCAGTGCTCAGACAGGGGCGGCCGCTGAAGCTTTCTTT.

This clonotype was counted at least ten times. This CDR3 reads CASSLIGQVRLGTEAFF. The CDR3 DNA reads TGTGCCAGCAGCCTCATCGGACAGGTTCGATTGGGCACTGAAGCTTTCTTT. This chain links TRBV28 with TRBJ1-1; 7 nucleotides match TRBD1. This CDR3 is built from 17 residues. V trimming: 6 bases; J trimming: 4 bases; junction bases outside the gene matches: 17. Germline V gives CDR1 MDHEN, CDR2 SYDVKM.

The V gene is TRBV19, the J gene TRBJ2-7; TRBD1 matches at 8 bases. Trimming cost V 4 bases and J 3 bases; bases outside gene matches: 5. The CDR3 spans 14 residues. CDR1 and CDR2 (germline): LNHDA, SQIVND (reference sequence). The CDR3 reads CASSNRTGYYEQYF. The CDR3 bases are TGTGCCAGTAGTAATCGGACAGGGTACTACGAGCAGTACTTC.

This clonotype was counted ten times or more. V is TRBV4-3 and J is TRBJ2-1; TRBD2 matches 11 bases. Germline assignment: CDR1 LGHNA and CDR2 YSLEER. This CDR3 region has 15 residues. With V trimmed by 4 bases and J by 4 bases, 3 bases remained unmatched. The CDR3 loop reads CASSPGLAEYNEQFF. The DNA of the CDR3 is TGCGCCAGCAGCCCGGGACTAGCGGAGTACAATGAGCAGTTCTTC.

This clonotype was recorded a few times. This chain connects TRBV18 to TRBJ1-2, with 10 bases aligning to TRBD1. There are 14 residues in the CDR3. The junction had 6 bases not matched to a gene; V was cut back by 3 bases and J by 8 bases. Germline CDR1 is KGHSH and CDR2 is LQKENI. The CDR3 sequence: CASSPPGTGDGYTF. DNA for the CDR3: TGTGCCAGCTCACCGCCCGGGACAGGGGACGGCTACACCTTC.

This clonotype was counted ten times or more. The V and J genes are TRBV20-1 and TRBJ2-2, with 9 positions matching TRBD2. The CDR3 is made up of 16 amino acids. The ends lost 1 base at V and 7 bases at J; junction bases unmatched: 10. CDR1 DFQATT and CDR2 SNEGSKA come from the germline V gene (reference sequence). CDR3: CSARGAPSGEIGELFF. In DNA form, the CDR3 reads TGCAGTGCTAGAGGCGCCCCTAGCGGGGAAATCGGGGAGCTGTTTTTT.

This clonotype was found many times. The chain combines TRBV29-1 with TRBJ2-5; TRBD1 agrees at 10 bases. Trimming removed 4 bases from V and 5 bases from J; junction bases left unmatched: 4. This CDR3 region has 13 residues. CDR1 and CDR2 (germline): SQVTM, ANQGSEA. The CDR3: CSVGQGARETQYF. The CDR3 region has the DNA TGCAGCGTTGGACAGGGGGCGCGTGAGACCCAGTACTTC.

This clonotype was detected ten times or more. The chain is built from TRBV2 and TRBJ2-7; 7 bases map to TRBD1. Per the germline V gene, CDR1 is SNHLY and CDR2 is FYNNEI. This CDR3 has 14 amino acids. V lost 2 bases and J lost 6; bases outside the gene matches: 7. Here the CDR3 DNA reads TGTGCCAGCAGTGAAAGGGGGCAGACCTCCGAGCAGTACTTC. It is translated as CASSERGQTSEQYF.

CDR3 protein: CSASPRGVNYGYTF. In nucleotides, the CDR3 is TGCAGTGCTAGTCCGAGGGGGGTAAACTATGGCTACACCTTC. The V gene is TRBV20-1, the J gene TRBJ1-2, with D maybe TRBD1 (6 bases). This CDR3 has 14 amino acids. Germline-derived CDR1 and CDR2 are DFQATT and SNEGSKA (reference sequence). Trimming removed 3 bases from V and 2 bases from J, with 13 bases in between.

This clonotype was seen a few times. Germline is not matched at one junction end, which may reflect a read error. The chain uses TRBV6-6 and TRBJ1-2, with 12 bases that match TRBD1. This CDR3 spans 16 amino acids. From germline, CDR1 is MNHNY and CDR2 SVGAGI (reference sequence). CDR3 in DNA: TGTGCCAGCAGTGAGCCGGGACAGGGGGCATACTATTGCTACACCTTC. Translating it yields CASSEPGQGAYYCYTF.

The chain recombines TRBV6-1 with TRBJ2-3, with TRBD2 matching 9 bases. The V gene's germline CDR1 is MNHNS and CDR2 SASEGT. CDR3 length: 17 amino acids. Trimming at V came to 2 bases and at J to 0 bases, leaving 6 bases not matched to a gene. The CDR3 DNA follows: TGTGCCAGCAGTGAACCTATAGCGGGGGCTAGCACAGATACGCAGTATTTT. The encoded protein is CASSEPIAGASTDTQYF.

The chain combines TRBV7-2 with TRBJ1-2; 8 nucleotides agree with TRBD1. V was pared by 5 bases and J by 7 bases, with 9 bases of the junction left unmatched. Germline CDR1 and CDR2: SGHTA and FQGNSA. There are 14 residues in the CDR3. The chain's CDR3 is CASSPGSGGPGYTF. CDR3 sequence (DNA): TGTGCCAGCAGCCCCGGATCAGGGGGCCCTGGCTACACCTTC. The full variable domain, rest sourced from reference TRBV7-2 and TRBJ1-2, is GAGVSQSPSNKVTEKGKDVELRCDPISGHTALYWYRQSLGQGLEFLIYFQGNSAPDKSGLPSDRFSAERTGGSVSTLTIQRTQQEDSAVYLCASSPGSGGPGYTFGSGTRLTVV.

A few counts support this clonotype. Relative to the germline gene, one junction end is altered; a read error may explain this. V usage is TRBV20-1 and J usage is TRBJ2-7, with 7 positions matching TRBD2. The CDR3 length is 12 residues. The germline gives CDR1 DFQATT, CDR2 SNEGSKA (reference sequence). The CDR3 sequence is CSASLGQRGLDF. DNA for the CDR3: TGCAGTGCCTCTTTAGGGCAGCGGGGTCTAGACTTC.

This clonotype was observed at least ten times. The CDR3 bases are TGTGCCAGCAGTCTAGCGGGGGGAACCACAGATACGCAGTATTTT. It is translated as CASSLAGGTTDTQYF. The gene calls are TRBV6-4 and TRBJ2-3; 11 nucleotides agree with TRBD2. Trimming removed 5 bases from V and 2 bases from J; junction bases left unmatched: 3. The germline gives CDR1 MRHNA, CDR2 SNTAGT. The CDR3 extends over 15 amino acids.

As for this clonotype: A much bigger clone sits one base away, suggesting this may be a read error. The chain uses TRBV7-9 and TRBJ1-1, with 8 bases identical to TRBD1. Germline V lookup: CDR1 SEHNR, CDR2 FQNEAQ (reference sequence). Trimming cost V 6 bases and J 11 bases; bases outside gene matches: 8. This CDR3 contains 12 residues. CDR3 residues: CASSPPGQDAFF. The CDR3 nucleotides read TGTGCCAGCAGTCCTCCGGGACAGGACGCTTTCTTT.

This clonotype is categorized as medium-sized. V usage is TRBV7-8 and J usage is TRBJ2-1; 16 bases agree with TRBD2. Looked up from germline, CDR1 is SGHVS and CDR2 is FQNEAQ. The CDR3 loop spans 18 amino acids. V dropped 3 bases and J dropped 8; count of bases not matched to a gene: 10. The CDR3 sequence is CASSLTQGTSGGADEQFF. As DNA, the CDR3 is TGTGCCAGCAGCTTGACCCAGGGGACTAGCGGGGGGGCGGATGAGCAGTTCTTC.

Ten or more counts support this clonotype. The chain links TRBV3-1 to TRBJ2-5; D gene uncertain. This CDR3 has 11 residues. V was cut by 6 bases and J by 1 base, with 3 bases left in between. Germline CDR1 is LGHDT and CDR2 is YNNKEL (reference sequence). CDR3 nucleotide sequence: TGTGCCAGCAGTTCCCAAGAGACCCAGTACTTC. This encodes CASSSQETQYF.

This clonotype has only a few counts. The junction departs from the called germline gene at one end, perhaps through a read error. This chain connects TRBV7-2 to TRBJ2-7; D is possibly TRBD1 or TRBD2 (5 bases each). The CDR3 consists of 14 residues. CDR1 is SGHTA and CDR2 is FQGNSA in the germline V gene. CDR3 sequence reads: CASNLQRGSYEQYF. The CDR3 coding sequence is TGTGCCAGCAACTTACAGAGGGGCTCCTACGAGCAGTACTTC.

The J gene is TRBJ2-1, the V gene TRBV7-9, with a tentative D call TRBD1 (5 bases). The CDR3 covers 11 residues. Germline CDR1 SEHNR, CDR2 FQNEAQ (reference sequence). Between the trimmed V and J ends, which lost 2 bases and 10 bases, there was a span of 6 bases. The CDR3 loop reads CASSLKGEQFF. CDR3 nucleotide sequence: TGTGCCAGCAGCTTAAAGGGGGAGCAGTTCTTC.

The J gene is TRBJ2-5, the V gene TRBV7-6; 8 bases line up with TRBD1. Trimming took 5 bases from V and 5 from J; bases not matched to a gene: 13. CDR3 size: 16 residues. Per germline, CDR1 SGHVS and CDR2 FNYEAQ. CDR3 in amino acids: CASSLLVQGAGETQYF. The CDR3 nucleotides read TGTGCCAGCAGCCTTCTAGTCCAGGGGGCCGGTGAGACCCAGTACTTC.

This clonotype was counted ten times or more. The chain is built from TRBV20-1 and TRBJ2-7; 7 bases line up with TRBD1. Per germline, CDR1 DFQATT and CDR2 SNEGSKA (reference sequence). J lost 5 bases, V lost 1 base, and 5 bases had no gene match. CDR3 length equals 13 residues. CDR3 nucleotide sequence: TGCAGTGCTAGAGGAGACAGGGACCACGAGCAGTACTTC. Protein sequence: CSARGDRDHEQYF.

This clonotype was found a few times. CDR3 sequence reads: CASSLTGGKTGELFF. The DNA for the CDR3 is TGTGCCAGCAGCCTGACAGGCGGCAAGACCGGGGAGCTGTTTTTT. The V call is TRBV11-1, the J call TRBJ2-2; TRBD1 is a possible D gene (6 bases). Germline values: CDR1 SGHAT, CDR2 FQDESV (reference sequence). The V end lost 5 bases, the J end lost 5 bases, and 15 bases lay between the germline ends. The CDR3 spans 15 residues.

At least ten counts were recorded for this clonotype. The CDR3 reads CASSLAGTANYGYTF. The CDR3 nucleotides read TGTGCCAGCAGTTTAGCCGGGACAGCTAACTATGGCTACACCTTC. The V gene is TRBV12-3 or TRBV12-4, the J gene TRBJ1-2, with 7 bases matching TRBD1. This CDR3 has 15 amino acids. The junction had 1 base not matched to a gene; V was cut back by 0 bases and J by 0 bases.

There are many counts of this clonotype. The chain carries TRBV3-1 and TRBJ1-1, with D maybe TRBD1 (5 bases). There are 17 residues in the CDR3. Germline values: CDR1 LGHDT, CDR2 YNNKEL (reference sequence). Trimming took off 1 base at V and 0 bases at J, with 15 bases between the two ends. Here the CDR3 reads CASSQAFGGGLNTEAFF. The CDR3 DNA is TGTGCCAGCAGCCAAGCGTTTGGGGGGGGTCTGAACACTGAAGCTTTCTTT. The complete variable domain, with remaining parts taken from reference TRBV3-1 and TRBJ1-1, reads DTAVSQTPKYLVTQMGNDKSIKCEQNLGHDTMYWYKQDSKKFLKIMFSYNNKELIINETVPNRFSPKSPDKAHLNLHINSLELGDSAVYFCASSQAFGGGLNTEAFFGQGTRLTVV.

In its sample, this clonotype was seen a few times. The chain employs TRBV27 and TRBJ1-5; 9 bases line up with TRBD1. V was pared by 6 bases and J by 6 bases, with 12 bases of the junction left unmatched. Germline values: CDR1 MNHEY, CDR2 SMNVEV (reference sequence). The CDR3 runs 16 residues. The CDR3 DNA is TGTGCCAGCAGCTCTACTATGGACAGGGGAGGTCAGCCCCAGCATTTT. Translation: CASSSTMDRGGQPQHF.

Ten or more counts support this clonotype. The chain uses TRBV7-2 and TRBJ2-5, with TRBD1 as a possible D gene (5 bases). Looked up from germline, CDR1 is SGHTA and CDR2 is FQGNSA. The CDR3 has 14 amino acids. V was cut by 10 bases and J by 7 bases, with 22 bases left in between. CDR3 in amino acids: CATETYYRMGTQYF. The CDR3 DNA is TGTGCCACCGAAACTTATTACAGGATGGGGACCCAGTACTTC.

This clonotype was recorded many times. The rearrangement joins TRBV2 to TRBJ1-5, with D tentatively TRBD1 (6 bases). Trimming cost V 8 bases and J 1 base, with 15 bases left between them. Looked up from germline, CDR1 is SNHLY and CDR2 is FYNNEI. This CDR3 region has 15 residues. CDR3 in DNA: TGTGCCAGCCGCGCGGGGGCTGGGAGCAATCAGCCCCAGCATTTT. Protein product: CASRAGAGSNQPQHF.

This clonotype was counted at least ten times. The chain carries TRBV4-3 and TRBJ1-4; D not certain. Germline-derived CDR1 and CDR2 are LGHNA and YSLEER. V was trimmed by 1 base and J by 1 base, leaving 1 base between them. The CDR3 length is 13 residues. The CDR3, as DNA: TGCGCCAGCAGCCAAGGAACTAATGAAAAACTGTTTTTT. Translating gives CASSQGTNEKLFF.

In this sample, this clonotype turned up many times. V usage is TRBV28 and J usage is TRBJ1-1; TRBD1 aligns across 7 bases. The CDR3 is 16 amino acids. Losses at the gene ends were 0 bases for V and 2 bases for J; bases not matched to a gene: 6. Germline loops: CDR1 MDHEN, CDR2 SYDVKM. CDR3 coding DNA: TGTGCCAGCAGTTTATGGTTGCAGGGGGTTAACACTGAAGCTTTCTTT. Translated: CASSLWLQGVNTEAFF.

In this sample, this clonotype turned up many times. The rearrangement links TRBV5-1 to TRBJ1-1; the D is unclear. Trimming took 0 bases from V and 4 from J, leaving 10 bases between them. The CDR3 is made up of 14 amino acids. Germline CDR1 is SGHRS and CDR2 is YFSETQ. The CDR3 coding sequence is TGCGCCAGCAGCTTGGTGGTAGATACCACTGAAGCTTTCTTT. Its protein product is CASSLVVDTTEAFF.